The 25 T cell receptor beta chains below all came from one sample that was sequenced in a study of blood T cells in healthy people across ages. For the second PCR, which ran for 7 to 11 cycles, a sample-barcoded 5' primer and a J-beta primer mix were used. TCRdb re-analysed the 5' RACE reads in MiXCR, keeping a single row per CDR3 protein. The sample has roughly 1.6 million distinct CDR3 sequences, about 32% seen once. The sequenced sample was blood. These receptors came from a young woman in good health.

There are a few counts of this clonotype. The chain couples TRBV20-1 to TRBJ2-3; maybe TRBD2 (5 bases). Per the germline V gene, CDR1 is DFQATT and CDR2 is SNEGSKA (reference sequence). The ends were cut back, 3 bases at V and 2 bases at J, with 12 bases in the middle. The CDR3 covers 14 residues. The CDR3 nucleotides are TGCAGTGCTAGGGATACTAGATACACAGATACGCAGTATTTT. It encodes CSARDTRYTDTQYF.

This clonotype was detected only a few times. This chain connects TRBV6-5 to TRBJ2-1; D is undetermined. Trimming stripped 0 bases from V and 2 bases from J, with 17 bases between. This CDR3 comprises 18 residues. From germline, CDR1 is MNHEY and CDR2 SVGAGI. CDR3: CASSYSGKTLLTYNEQFF. The DNA of the CDR3 is TGTGCCAGCAGTTACTCGGGGAAGACGCTGCTTACCTACAATGAGCAGTTCTTC.

This clonotype was seen a few times. V usage is TRBV30 and J usage is TRBJ2-2; perhaps D is TRBD1 or TRBD2 (5 bases each). Trimming left V 3 bases short and J 0 bases short, with 14 bases between. Per germline, CDR1 GTSNPN and CDR2 SVGIG (reference sequence). This CDR3 spans 16 amino acids. The chain's CDR3 is CAWSSGPRANTGELFF. DNA of the CDR3: TGTGCCTGGAGCTCGGGGCCCCGGGCGAACACCGGGGAGCTGTTTTTT. The entire variable domain, with the rest obtained from reference TRBV30 and TRBJ2-2, is as follows: SQTIHQWPATLVQPVGSPLSLECTVEGTSNPNLYWYRQAAGRGLQLLFYSVGIGQISSEVPQNLSASRPQDRQFILSSKKLLLSDSGFYLCAWSSGPRANTGELFFGEGSRLTVL.

To note about this clonotype: Just one base apart from a much larger clone, this may be a read error. The V and J genes are TRBV7-9 and TRBJ1-1, with 7 nucleotides matching TRBD1. The length of the CDR3 is 15 residues. CDR1 SEHNR and CDR2 FQNEAQ come from the germline V gene (reference sequence). Trimming took 5 bases from V and 3 from J; bases not matched to a gene: 9. CDR3 amino acids: CASSLTGSFDTEAFF. In DNA, the CDR3 is TGTGCCAGCAGCCTGACAGGGAGTTTCGACACTGAAGCTTTCTTT.

This clonotype was counted only a few times. The chain carries TRBV6-5 and TRBJ2-3, with TRBD2 identical over 7 bases. The CDR3 totals 15 residues. V lost 7 bases and J lost 0; bases outside the gene matches: 7. CDR1 and CDR2 (germline): MNHEY, SVGAGI. As DNA, the CDR3 is TGTGCCAGCACCAAGCGGGGAACTAGCACAGATACGCAGTATTTT. This translates into CASTKRGTSTDTQYF.

This clonotype appeared a few times. The rearrangement joins TRBV10-3 to TRBJ2-1, with a tentative D call TRBD2 (7 bases). With 2 bases removed from V and 4 bases from J, the gap between germline ends came to 12 bases. CDR1 and CDR2 from the germline V gene are ENHRY and SYGVKD. This CDR3 region has 15 residues. The CDR3 nucleotides read TGTGCCATCAGTGAGGGCGGGGGCACATACAATGAGCAGTTCTTC. It encodes CAISEGGGTYNEQFF.

This clonotype was seen a handful of times. The chain combines TRBV28 with TRBJ2-7; D is unclear. With 6 bases removed from V and 3 bases from J, the gap between germline ends came to 6 bases. CDR1 and CDR2 from the germline V gene are MDHEN and SYDVKM. This CDR3 has 11 amino acids. The CDR3 is CASSNVYEQYF. DNA of the CDR3: TGTGCCAGCAGCAACGTCTACGAGCAGTACTTC.

This clonotype was detected a few times. V gene TRBV7-3 combines with J gene TRBJ2-3; D perhaps matches TRBD1 (5 bases). Per the germline V gene, CDR1 is SGHTA and CDR2 is FQGTGA. The CDR3 consists of 16 residues. Trimming shortened V by 0 bases and J by 0 bases, and 10 bases separated the two germline ends. CDR3 coding DNA: TGTGCCAGCAGCTTAACAAGAACAGGAAGCACAGATACGCAGTATTTT. Protein: CASSLTRTGSTDTQYF.

The V call is TRBV5-5, the J call TRBJ1-1; no clear D. The CDR3 sequence is 13 residues long. Per germline, CDR1 SGHKS and CDR2 YYEKEE (reference sequence). V dropped 4 bases and J dropped 1 base, with 8 bases sitting between them. The chain's CDR3 is CASSNIANTEAFF. CDR3 nucleotides: TGTGCCAGCAGCAATATAGCGAACACTGAAGCTTTCTTT. The complete variable domain, with remaining parts taken from reference TRBV5-5 and TRBJ1-1, reads DAGVTQSPTHLIKTRGQQVTLRCSPISGHKSVSWYQQVLGQGPQFIFQYYEKEERGRGNFPDRFSARQFPNYSSELNVNALLLGDSALYLCASSNIANTEAFFGQGTRLTVV.

This chain connects TRBV3-1 to TRBJ1-5, with D possibly matching TRBD1 (5 bases). The CDR3 runs 14 residues. V was pared by 4 bases and J by 7 bases, with 14 bases between. Germline CDR1 is LGHDT and CDR2 is YNNKEL (reference sequence). In DNA form, the CDR3 reads TGTGCCAGCAGCCCGCGGTCAGGGAACCAGCCCCAGCATTTT. The encoded protein is CASSPRSGNQPQHF.

The rearrangement joins TRBV7-2 to TRBJ2-7, with D possibly being TRBD2 (6 bases). Trimming took off 3 bases at V and 0 bases at J, with 15 bases between the two ends. Per germline, CDR1 SGHTA and CDR2 FQGNSA. The CDR3 spans 16 residues. CDR3 coding DNA: TGTGCCAGCAGCTTCTATGCGGGACTCCACTCCTACGAGCAGTACTTC. Protein: CASSFYAGLHSYEQYF.

This clonotype occurred a few times. V gene TRBV6-6 combines with J gene TRBJ2-2, with a tentative D call TRBD2 (7 bases). Per germline, CDR1 MNHNY and CDR2 SVGAGI (reference sequence). The germline V and J ends were trimmed by 7 bases and 7 bases, with 19 bases remaining between them. The CDR3 consists of 15 residues. DNA of the CDR3: TGTGCCAGCACCGGACGGGGGGCCCGGGGCGGGGAGCTGTTTTTT. Translation: CASTGRGARGGELFF.

At least ten counts were recorded for this clonotype. The chain links TRBV20-1 to TRBJ1-5, with a tentative D call TRBD1 (5 bases). V shed 2 bases and J shed 5 bases, with 13 bases lying between them. CDR1 is DFQATT and CDR2 is SNEGSKA in the germline V gene (reference sequence). The CDR3 runs to 14 residues. The CDR3 protein is CSARRGVGDQPQHF. In DNA, the CDR3 is TGCAGTGCTAGACGGGGGGTTGGCGATCAGCCCCAGCATTTT.

V is TRBV6-1 and J is TRBJ1-2; D unclear. V gave up 0 bases and J gave up 5 bases, with 7 bases separating them. The CDR3 spans 13 residues. The germline V gene has CDR1 MNHNS and CDR2 SASEGT. The CDR3 nucleotides read TGTGCCAGCAGTGAAGCGCGGGGTTATGGCTACACCTTC. The encoded protein is CASSEARGYGYTF.

This clonotype was recorded at least ten times. The rearrangement uses TRBV4-1 and TRBJ1-5, with D possibly TRBD1 on 6 matching bases. CDR3 length: 16 amino acids. Trimming pared 4 bases from V and 1 base from J, leaving 14 bases between. CDR1 MGHRA and CDR2 YSYEKL come from the germline V gene. This CDR3 is CASSPTSGHSNQPQHF. The DNA of the CDR3 is TGCGCCAGCAGCCCTACGTCGGGACACAGCAATCAGCCCCAGCATTTT.

With respect to this clonotype: One end of the junction does not line up with germline, which may come from a read error. The chain is built from TRBV28 and TRBJ2-4; 9 bases are shared with TRBD1. CDR3 length equals 16 residues. CDR1 and CDR2 from the germline V gene are MDHEN and SYDVKM. For the CDR3, the DNA is TGTGCCTGCAGTACGGACGACGAGACAGGGGGGGACATTCAGTACTTC. It specifies CACSTDDETGGDIQYF. Supplemented by reference TRBV28 and TRBJ2-4, the full variable domain reads DVKVTQSSRYLVKRTGEKVFLECVQDMDHENMFWYRQDPGLGLRLIYFSYDVKMKEKGDIPEGYSVSREKKERFSLILESASTNQTSMYLCACSTDDETGGDIQYFGAGTRLSVL.

The chain links TRBV20-1 to TRBJ2-7, with TRBD1 identical over 11 bases. V gave up 3 bases and J gave up 0 bases; unmatched junction bases: 10. The CDR3 runs 17 residues. Germline CDR1 is DFQATT and CDR2 is SNEGSKA (reference sequence). CDR3 sequence (DNA): TGCAGTGCTAGTAAGGACAGGGGGCTCCATCACTCCTACGAGCAGTACTTC. Amino acid sequence: CSASKDRGLHHSYEQYF.

This clonotype was counted only a few times. V usage is TRBV3-1 and J usage is TRBJ2-1, with a weak D call TRBD2 (5 bases). CDR3 size: 15 residues. The germline V gene has CDR1 LGHDT and CDR2 YNNKEL (reference sequence). The V gene lost 4 bases and the J gene lost 3 bases, with 13 bases spanning the gap. The CDR3 protein is CASSPADRRYNEQFF. CDR3 DNA: TGTGCCAGCAGCCCAGCGGACCGCCGCTACAATGAGCAGTTCTTC.

The chain links TRBV10-2 to TRBJ2-7; the D is unclear. The CDR3 length is 12 residues. V lost 4 bases to trimming and J lost 3 bases, with 7 bases between them. Looked up from germline, CDR1 is WSHSY and CDR2 is SAAADI. The CDR3 reads CASSVGYYEQYF. CDR3 bases: TGCGCCAGCAGTGTTGGGTACTACGAGCAGTACTTC.

The gene calls are TRBV9 and TRBJ2-3; 14 bases map to TRBD2. The germline gives CDR1 SGDLS, CDR2 YYNGEE. CDR3 length equals 19 residues. V lost 3 bases, J lost 0 bases, and 9 bases stayed unmatched. CDR3: CASSESPGLAGVSTDTQYF. The CDR3 DNA reads as TGTGCCAGCAGCGAGTCCCCGGGACTAGCGGGAGTCAGCACAGATACGCAGTATTTT.

This chain joins TRBV18 and TRBJ2-3; D gene uncertain. CDR3 length equals 14 residues. V lost 2 bases to trimming and J lost 4 bases, with 10 bases between them. The germline V gene has CDR1 KGHSH and CDR2 LQKENI. DNA of the CDR3: TGTGCCAGCTCACCATCGGTCGGATCAGATACGCAGTATTTT. Its protein product is CASSPSVGSDTQYF.

This clonotype was counted a few times. CDR3 nucleotides: TGTGCCATCAGTGAGTTTAACACCGGGACAGGGAATGAAAAACTGTTTTTT. Its protein product is CAISEFNTGTGNEKLFF. The chain recombines TRBV10-3 with TRBJ1-4; TRBD1 aligns across 9 bases. The germline CDR1 and CDR2 sequences are ENHRY and SYGVKD. This CDR3 has 17 residues. V lost 1 base and J lost 5; bases outside the gene matches: 8.

Only a few counts were recorded for this clonotype. The CDR3 spells CASGLAGVRETQYF. The CDR3 nucleotides read TGCGCCAGCGGGCTAGCGGGGGTCCGGGAGACCCAGTACTTC. The rearrangement joins TRBV5-1 to TRBJ2-5; TRBD2 agrees at 10 bases. V lost 7 bases and J lost 5; bases outside the gene matches: 8. The CDR3 covers 14 residues. The germline V gene encodes CDR1 SGHRS and CDR2 YFSETQ.

The chain is built from TRBV2 and TRBJ1-2; D remains ambiguous. This CDR3 has 12 residues. Trimming cost V 1 base and J 8 bases, with 8 bases left between them. Germline assignment: CDR1 SNHLY and CDR2 FYNNEI. The CDR3 coding sequence is TGTGCCAGCAGTGAAGGTACAAGAGGCTACACCTTC. It codes for CASSEGTRGYTF. The variable domain in full, with the rest retrieved from reference TRBV2 and TRBJ1-2, is EPEVTQTPSHQVTQMGQEVILRCVPISNHLYFYWYRQILGQKVEFLVSFYNNEISEKSEIFDDQFSVERPDGSNFTLKIRSTKLEDSAMYFCASSEGTRGYTFGSGTRLTVV.

The sample holds many counts of this clonotype. The chain couples TRBV20-1 to TRBJ2-7; D might be TRBD1 (7 bases). Per germline, CDR1 DFQATT and CDR2 SNEGSKA (reference sequence). Trimming took 0 bases from V and 3 from J, leaving 15 bases between them. This CDR3 has 15 residues. CDR3 sequence (DNA): TGCAGTGCTAGAGATGGAGGGGACAGAGACTACGAGCAGTACTTC. It encodes CSARDGGDRDYEQYF.